The clone carrying this TCR beta chain was recorded once. Its target is not known. Roughly 27,000 T cell genomes, or roughly 180 ng DNA, went into the sorted-subset replicate PCRs. This table comes from immunoSEQ multiplex PCR, and its TCRdb copy is limited to in-frame clones, with some not included. The top ten clones hold 0.064% of a sample with 500,000 or so clones, 90% to 96% of them seen once. The data stem from a study of shared clonotypes between healthy human individuals. Study results and caveats: Sampling used blood alone; tissue repertoires probably differ. Clonotype sharing among donors was thought likely to change with sequencing depth.

Germline V CDR1 and CDR2: SGHAT, FQNNGV. The CDR3 has 15 residues. Sequencing input: naive CD4+ T cells sorted from blood. Subset specified: CD45RA+ positively selected. The chain uses TRBV11-2 and TRBJ2-5; tentatively, D is TRBD1 or TRBD2 (6 bases each). The J call may be wrong; the DNA end is better matched by TRBJ2-7. The TCR originated in a woman in her twenties or thirties in good health. The CDR3 coding sequence is TGTGCCAGCAGCTTGGGGGCGGGGCTTTCCTACGAGCAGTACTTC. The encoded protein is CASSLGAGLSYEQYF.